One TCR beta chain is described in this entry. Its antigen remains undetermined. No clone much larger than this one lies a single base away; base qualities are absent. The data stem from a study of T-cell reconstitution after alpha-beta-depleted transplantation in children (dated by TCRdb to 2016 to 2017). Turning to the overall study: Using TCR repertoire profiling, the study followed T-cell immune reconstitution in a quantitative way in children after TCRalphabeta/CD19-depleted allogeneic hematopoietic cell transplantation.

Libraries were prepared through PCR. Sequenced on an Illumina HiSeq 2500. TCR libraries were prepared with molecular barcoding, using unique molecular identifiers to normalize TCRbeta repertoire quantification. TCRdb ran its own pipeline on the public reads, namely fastp trimming at Q25 and MiXCR clone calling, and kept in-frame beta chains. A single entry per CDR3 protein holds the most common genes and DNA from its merged rows. The sample profile shows some 490,000 distinct CDR3 sequences; under 15% of them were found once. The ten largest clones add up to 4.5% to 6% of the sample. Trimming at the junction amounts to 3 bases on V and 1 base on J, and the germline ends lie 6 bases apart. Sequences SNHLY (CDR1) and FYNNEI (CDR2) are obtained from the germline V gene. The CDR3, cysteine through phenylalanine, is 13 amino acids long. The DNA shown is the 39-base CDR3, in frame from base 1.

The TCR comes from a human donor who donated a stem cell graft to a child with combined immunodeficiency. The source was PBMCs from the stem cell graft donor, collected from the stem cell graft. The rearrangement joined TRBV2 to TRBJ2-5, with no reliable assignment of the D segment. The CDR3 protein is CASSDNRQETQYF. The base sequence is TGTGCCAGCAGTGACAACCGCCAAGAGACCCAGTACTTC.